The next 16 T cell receptor beta chains were all read from a single sample in a study of blood T cell repertoires in COVID-19. Measured with immunoSEQ multiplex PCR; TCRdb has only the in-frame clones, and not every one. Counted here are 310,000 or so clones, about 86% occurring once; the ten biggest clones make up approximately 2%. The specimen sequenced was peripheral blood. These receptors originate from a woman between 25 and 40 years old who had recovered from COVID-19.

CDR3 residues: CASRSGQAYEQYF. CDR3 sequence (DNA): TGTGCCAGCAGGTCGGGACAAGCCTACGAGCAGTACTTC. J is TRBJ2-7 and V is TRBV6-6, with D perhaps TRBD1 (6 bases). Germline V gene data show CDR1 as MNHNY and CDR2 as SVGAGI (reference sequence). This CDR3 contains 13 residues. V was cut by 6 bases and J by 2 bases, with 11 bases left in between.

This clone was found a few times. The chain combines TRBV4-3 with TRBJ2-2; 7 nucleotides agree with TRBD2. Germline loops: CDR1 LGHNA, CDR2 YSLEER. V was clipped by 0 bases and J by 0 bases; unmatched bases: 10. CDR3 size: 19 residues. Here the CDR3 DNA reads TGCGCCAGCAGCCAAGATTACAGTTTAGGACTAGCGAACACCGGGGAGCTGTTTTTT. This codes for CASSQDYSLGLANTGELFF.

The V call is TRBV2, the J call TRBJ2-1, with 10 nucleotides matching TRBD1. Per germline, CDR1 SNHLY and CDR2 FYNNEI. The trim removed 6 bases at V and 8 bases at J, leaving 13 bases unmatched. The CDR3 contains 16 residues. CDR3 region: CASRDHRDRGGDEQFF. CDR3 DNA sequence: TGTGCCAGCAGGGACCACCGGGACAGGGGAGGGGATGAGCAGTTCTTC.

This clone was seen only once. V gene TRBV4-1 combines with J gene TRBJ2-4; D gene ambiguous. This CDR3 spans 13 amino acids. The V gene lost 1 base and the J gene lost 6 bases, with 7 bases spanning the gap. Germline assignment: CDR1 MGHRA and CDR2 YSYEKL. The CDR3 loop is CASSQVIRNIQYF. CDR3 nucleotide sequence: TGCGCCAGCAGCCAAGTTATCCGAAACATTCAGTACTTC.

A note on this clone: The junction departs from the called germline gene at one end, perhaps through a read error. The chain couples TRBV7-8 to TRBJ2-3; TRBD2 matches 7 bases. This CDR3 region has 13 residues. Germline CDR1 reads SGHVS; CDR2 reads FQNEAQ. The chain's CDR3 is CASNLAGSDTQYF. In nucleotides, the CDR3 is TGTGCCAGCAACTTAGCGGGCTCAGATACGCAGTATTTT.

This chain uses TRBV29-1 with TRBJ2-7, with 9 bases lining up with TRBD1. The V gene end was trimmed by 4 bases and the J gene end by 6 bases; junction bases not matched to a gene: 1. The germline V gene has CDR1 SQVTM and CDR2 ANQGSEA. The CDR3 is made up of 11 amino acids. The CDR3 DNA is TGCAGCGTTGGGGACAGGGCCGAGCAGTACTTC. This gives the protein CSVGDRAEQYF.

The genes are TRBV5-4 and TRBJ1-1; 7 nucleotides line up with TRBD1. In germline, CDR1 is SGHNT, CDR2 YYREEE (reference sequence). The V gene end was trimmed by 3 bases and the J gene end by 8 bases; junction bases not matched to a gene: 10. This CDR3 contains 14 residues. The chain's CDR3 is CASSSPKQGQEAFF. CDR3 DNA: TGTGCCAGCAGCTCCCCTAAACAGGGGCAAGAAGCTTTCTTT.

V is TRBV30 and J is TRBJ1-4; D remains ambiguous. V was clipped by 3 bases and J by 3 bases, with 17 bases between them. CDR1 is GTSNPN and CDR2 is SVGIG in the germline V gene (reference sequence). The CDR3 consists of 16 residues. CDR3 bases: TGTGCCTGGAGCTTAGTGATACCCGGGGCTAATGAAAAACTGTTTTTT. Residues: CAWSLVIPGANEKLFF. Full variable domain (outside the CDR3, taken from reference TRBV30 and TRBJ1-4): SQTIHQWPATLVQPVGSPLSLECTVEGTSNPNLYWYRQAAGRGLQLLFYSVGIGQISSEVPQNLSASRPQDRQFILSSKKLLLSDSGFYLCAWSLVIPGANEKLFFGSGTQLSVL.

This clone was found once. The gene calls are TRBV5-4 and TRBJ2-1, with 10 bases aligning to TRBD2. This CDR3 is built from 15 residues. From germline, CDR1 is SGHNT and CDR2 YYREEE (reference sequence). V trimming: 0 bases; J trimming: 4 bases; junction bases outside the gene matches: 1. DNA for the CDR3: TGTGCCAGCAGCTTGGCGACTAGCGGGTACAATGAGCAGTTCTTC. Its protein is CASSLATSGYNEQFF.

The chain employs TRBV6-1 and TRBJ1-5; D is unresolved. Trimming removed 2 bases at V and 7 bases at J, with 18 bases between. The germline CDR1 and CDR2 sequences are MNHNS and SASEGT. CDR3 length: 16 amino acids. CDR3 in DNA: TGTGCCAGCAGTGAAAATTTCGGAGGGAGTGGACAGCCCCAGCATTTT. This gives the protein CASSENFGGSGQPQHF.

V and J are TRBV10-3 and TRBJ1-3; 7 bases are shared with TRBD1. Trimming took 5 bases from V and 6 from J; bases not matched to a gene: 16. Germline V CDR1 and CDR2: ENHRY, SYGVKD. This CDR3 region has 17 residues. The CDR3 sequence: CAISFPTGALLENTIYF. The CDR3 DNA reads TGTGCCATCAGTTTCCCTACAGGGGCCCTACTGGAAAACACCATATATTTT.

V gene TRBV5-4 combines with J gene TRBJ2-2, with 11 bases fitting TRBD2. Germline values: CDR1 SGHNT, CDR2 YYREEE (reference sequence). V gave up 5 bases and J gave up 2 bases; unmatched junction bases: 5. CDR3 size: 16 residues. The CDR3 reads CASSFSGRANTGELFF. In DNA, the CDR3 is TGTGCCAGCAGTTTTAGCGGGAGGGCCAACACCGGGGAGCTGTTTTTT.

This chain joins TRBV7-9 and TRBJ2-1, with 11 positions matching TRBD2. The CDR3 runs 18 residues. With V trimmed by 5 bases and J by 8 bases, 17 bases remained unmatched. Germline V gene data show CDR1 as SEHNR and CDR2 as FQNEAQ (reference sequence). The CDR3 here is CASSLPWRTSGYRDEQFF. CDR3 DNA sequence: TGTGCCAGCAGCCTCCCTTGGCGGACTAGCGGGTACCGCGATGAGCAGTTCTTC.

The chain couples TRBV3-1 (or the pseudogene TRBV3-2) to TRBJ2-2, with 10 bases lining up with TRBD2. Trimming took 0 bases from V and 5 from J; bases not matched to a gene: 6. CDR1 LGHDT and CDR2 YNNKEL come from the germline V gene (reference sequence). This CDR3 has 17 amino acids. As DNA, the CDR3 is TGTGCCAGCAGCCAAGATTTCAGCGGGGGGGCTACCGGGGAGCTGTTTTTT. It is translated as CASSQDFSGGATGELFF.

For this clone: The DNA is omitted, as the CDR3 cannot be located on it reliably, and the CDR3 follows TCRdb's listing. The J gene is TRBJ2-7, the V gene TRBV19; the table's D call TRBD1 went unverified against the DNA. Germline V gene sequence: CDR1 LNHDA, CDR2 SQIVND (reference sequence). The CDR3 spans 13 amino acids, including both terminal residues. The CDR3 spells CASSIAVQGEQYF.

The rearrangement joins TRBV5-1 to TRBJ1-4; D is possibly TRBD1 (6 bases). V shed 3 bases and J shed 0 bases, with 15 bases lying between them. The CDR3 extends over 17 amino acids. CDR1 and CDR2 (germline): SGHRS, YFSETQ. In DNA form, the CDR3 reads TGCGCCAGCAGCTACCCCAGGGGCGAAGCAACTAATGAAAAACTGTTTTTT. Its protein is CASSYPRGEATNEKLFF.